This record covers a single TCR beta chain. The antigen is unknown. This entry comes from a study of T cell repertoires and HLA-DP antigens. This table comes from immunoSEQ multiplex PCR, and its TCRdb copy is limited to in-frame clones, with some not included. Among about 73,000 clones listed, around 80% were seen once. The germline gives CDR1 LNHDA, CDR2 SQIVND (reference sequence). Trimming took 6 bases from V and 8 from J; bases not matched to a gene: 3. The CDR3 is made up of 12 amino acids. Untouched CD4+ T cells were bead-isolated at about 97.7% purity. Sequenced input: CD4+ T cells from PBMCs. V and J are TRBV19 and TRBJ1-2; TRBD1 aligns across 10 bases. This sequence originates from a man in his fifties or sixties in good health and CMV-seronegative. CDR3 residues: CASRTGGLGYTF. Here the CDR3 DNA reads TGTGCCAGTAGGACAGGGGGCTTGGGCTACACCTTC.